The text below deals with one T cell receptor beta chain. Its specificity is unknown. The data are from a study of shared clonotypes between healthy human individuals. Findings and limits, study-wide: Depth was large, yet rarefaction showed that sorted-subset sequencing was incomplete.

Sequenced by immunoSEQ multiplex PCR; TCRdb stores in-frame clones only, minus some. In the table there are about 2,500,000 clones, 90% to 95% of which are singletons. The V end lost 5 bases, the J end lost 9 bases, and 11 bases lay between the germline ends. The CDR3 contains 11 residues. From germline, CDR1 is MNHEY and CDR2 SVGAGI. The donors, healthy adults who were HIV-negative, had experienced no recent acute infections or vaccinations. The chain has TRBV6-5 and TRBJ2-7; D not resolved. Sequenced: naive CD4+ T cells sorted from blood. The subset denotes: CD45RA+ positively selected. The receptor's source is a man between 18 and 29 years old in good health. This chain's CDR3 is CASSEPRTQYF. DNA for the CDR3: TGTGCCAGCAGTGAGCCCCGGACGCAGTACTTC.